The entry that follows covers one T cell receptor (beta chain) sequence. Its antigen is unknown. One base away there is no much larger clone; base qualities are not given. Germline trimming: 5 bases from V, 4 bases from J; junction bases outside gene matches: 4. From its cysteine to its phenylalanine, the CDR3 spans 15 amino acids. Of all the DNA, just the CDR3 is kept, 45 bases in frame from base 1. The germline V gene yields SGHVS for CDR1 and FQNEAQ for CDR2. This specimen comes from a study of T cell changes during pregnancy in multiple sclerosis (dated by TCRdb to 2018 to 2020). Turning to the overall study: The study looked at changes in the T cell repertoire across pregnancy in women with multiple sclerosis.

The library relied on the immunoSEQ multiplex PCR assay. In TCRdb, the immuneACCESS table is reduced to in-frame sequences with V and J assigned. These tables do not hold every clone; where another copy was compared, an unresolved V gene accounts for under half, and the others remain unexplained. The sample data list around 80,000 clones, and approximately 93% of these were observed just once. The biggest ten clones account for 0.95% to 1% of the sample. The material was peripheral blood, obtained in the second trimester of pregnancy. This sequence uses TRBV7-8 and TRBJ2-7; 14 middle bases align to TRBD2. The source of this sequence is a female donor in good health, enrolled as a control in a pregnancy study. The nucleotide sequence reads as follows: TGTGCCAGCAGCGGGGGGACTAGCGGGAGATACGAGCAGTACTTC. This codes for CASSGGTSGRYEQYF.